This TCR beta chain was found in a study of control samples from healthy donors and cancer patients. The CDR3 is made up of 14 amino acids. V shed 4 bases, J shed 3 bases, and the junction held 2 bases outside the gene matches. CDR1 and CDR2 from the germline V gene are MDHEN and SYDVKM. Of note for this clone: The sample contains more than one DNA sequence encoding this CDR3.

Libraries were prepared by immunoSEQ multiplex PCR; TCRdb keeps only in-frame clonotypes and omits some of them. The data hold 85,000 to 90,000 clones, with roughly 89% observed a single time. The sequence came from a woman aged 45-65 years with colorectal cancer. This chain links TRBV28 with TRBJ1-2; the match to TRBD1 covers 10 bases. Sequenced material: PBMCs. The CDR3 nucleotides are TGTGCCAGCAGTTCCGGACAGGGGGACTATGGCTACACCTTC. Encoded protein: CASSSGQGDYGYTF.